The clone carrying this T cell receptor beta chain was counted only a few times. The CDR3 is made up of 17 amino acids. The ends were cut back, 2 bases at V and 0 bases at J, with 17 bases in the middle. CDR1 and CDR2 from the germline V gene are SGHTA and FQGTGA. Clones were read by immunoSEQ multiplex PCR, and TCRdb kept only the in-frame ones, dropping some. This table holds roughly 400,000 clones, 90% found once. Stated treatment: 19 received Ad26.COV2.S at low or high dose, single or two shots; a few received placebo; per-sample allocation not given. Specimen acquisition occurred on day 63 following the initial vaccine or placebo injection. Boston supplied an adult donor aged 18-55 years. The data were obtained in a study of Ad26.COV2.S vaccination and SARS-CoV-2 variants. Study summary: Intramuscularly, Ad26.COV2.S was given either once or twice, 56 days apart.

The chain combines TRBV7-3 with TRBJ2-7, with D possibly being TRBD2 (6 bases). The material sequenced was peripheral blood, taken in a trial of Ad26.COV2.S vaccine versus placebo. This TCR derives from a person aged 18-60 years who received the Ad26.COV2.S COVID-19 vaccine or a placebo. CDR3 DNA: TGTGCCAGCAGCTTATTGAGGAGGGGTCAAGCCTCCTACGAGCAGTACTTC. As protein: CASSLLRRGQASYEQYF.